These 28 T cell receptor beta chains originate from one sample sequenced in a study of tumor-infiltrating lymphocytes in glioblastoma multiforme. TCR beta libraries were built from RNA through three nested multiplex PCR rounds using modified ARM-PCR. Each CDR3 protein gets one entry after TCRdb re-called the multiplex PCR reads with MiXCR. The sample includes about 8,400 distinct CDR3 sequences, about 76% of them seen just once. The sample consisted of brain tumor tissue. All receptors come from a male donor with glioblastoma.

In regard to this clonotype: One end of the junction fails to match germline, which may point to a read error. The chain is built from TRBV29-1 and TRBJ2-5, with D unresolved. In germline, CDR1 is SQVTM, CDR2 ANQGSEA. The CDR3 covers 15 residues. CDR3 nucleotide sequence: TGCAGCTTTGAAGAGCACAGCCACTACCAAGAGACCCAGTACTTC. Translated: CSFEEHSHYQETQYF.

Notes on this clonotype: The junction departs from the called germline gene at one end, perhaps through a read error. The CDR3 reads CASGTGFNCGYTF. CDR3 coding DNA: TGTGCCAGTGGGACAGGGTTTAACTGTGGCTACACCTTC. This chain links TRBV19 with TRBJ1-2, with TRBD1 matching 9 bases. Looked up from germline, CDR1 is LNHDA and CDR2 is SQIVND (reference sequence). CDR3 length: 13 amino acids.

The chain couples TRBV5-5 to TRBJ2-5, with 10 bases lining up with TRBD1. Trimming removed 4 bases from V and 12 bases from J; junction bases left unmatched: 15. The CDR3 contains 15 residues. Germline V gene sequence: CDR1 SGHKS, CDR2 YYEKEE (reference sequence). CDR3 protein: CASSGGTGAAEPKYF. In DNA, the CDR3 is TGTGCCAGCAGCGGCGGGACAGGGGCGGCGGAGCCCAAGTACTTC.

In regard to this clonotype: As the CDR3 is not closed by the conserved phenylalanine or tryptophan, this likely results from a read error. The chain has TRBV11-2 and TRBJ2-3, with unresolved D. The germline V gene has CDR1 SGHAT and CDR2 FQNNGV. Trimming took off 9 bases at V and 5 bases at J, with 18 bases between the two ends. CDR3 size: 14 residues. The CDR3 DNA is TGTGCCAGTAGTACTCTAGTGGGTGAAGATACGCAGTATCTT. Its translation is CASSTLVGEDTQYL.

The chain combines TRBV6-6 with TRBJ1-1; D is uncertain. This CDR3 comprises 14 residues. Trimming cost V 7 bases and J 1 base, with 13 bases left between them. The germline V gene has CDR1 MNHNY and CDR2 SVGAGI (reference sequence). The DNA for the CDR3 is TGTGCCAGCACCACCCCCACAAGGAACACTGAAGCTTTCTTT. This codes for CASTTPTRNTEAFF.

This chain links TRBV11-2 with TRBJ1-2; TRBD1 is a possible D gene (5 bases). The CDR3 loop spans 15 amino acids. The germline CDR1 and CDR2 sequences are SGHAT and FQNNGV. The ends were cut back, 1 base at V and 3 bases at J, with 12 bases in the middle. As DNA, the CDR3 is TGTGCCAGCAGCTTAGGACCAGGGCAATACTATGGCTACACCTTC. Translating it yields CASSLGPGQYYGYTF.

V and J are TRBV11-3 and TRBJ2-5; 9 nucleotides align to TRBD2. The germline V gene encodes CDR1 SGHNT and CDR2 YENEEA. With V trimmed by 4 bases and J by 4 bases, 4 bases remained unmatched. The CDR3 totals 14 residues. CDR3 protein: CASSCGRALETQYF. The CDR3 DNA reads as TGTGCCAGCAGCTGCGGGAGGGCCTTAGAGACCCAGTACTTC.

This rearrangement joins TRBV21-1 to TRBJ2-3. TRBV21-1 is a listed pseudogene. There are 15 residues in the CDR3. In DNA form, the CDR3 reads TGTGCCAGCAGCAAAGGGGTCTGTGGCAAAGATACGCAGTATTTT. Protein sequence: CASSKGVCGKDTQYF.

The rearrangement links TRBV6-2 or TRBV6-3 to TRBJ2-1; D may be TRBD1 (6 bases). The germline V gene encodes CDR1 MNHEY and CDR2 SVGEGT. This CDR3 has 17 amino acids. V was cut by 5 bases and J by 6 bases, with 23 bases left in between. CDR3 sequence (DNA): TGTGCCAGCAGTGCTCTACAGGGTCAGCAGCGGCGCAATGAGCAGTTCTTC. It translates to CASSALQGQQRRNEQFF.

Ten or more counts support this clonotype. V gene TRBV11-2 combines with J gene TRBJ2-3, with D possibly matching TRBD2 (7 bases). The V gene lost 5 bases and the J gene lost 3 bases, with 18 bases spanning the gap. The germline V gene encodes CDR1 SGHAT and CDR2 FQNNGV. The CDR3 is 16 residues long. CDR3 in amino acids: CASSQTAGGPTDTQYF. CDR3 nucleotide sequence: TGTGCCAGCAGCCAGACGGCCGGGGGGCCGACAGATACGCAGTATTTT.

The chain carries TRBV11-2 and TRBJ2-1; D ambiguous. This CDR3 comprises 12 residues. The V end was cut by 6 bases, the J end by 7 bases, with 10 bases between. CDR1 and CDR2 (germline): SGHAT, FQNNGV. The CDR3 nucleotides are TGTGCCAGCAGGGGGAACAAAAATGAGCAGTTCTTC. Amino acid sequence: CASRGNKNEQFF.

As regards this clonotype: An end of the junction does not agree with germline; a read error may underlie this. The chain employs TRBV11-2 and TRBJ2-1; D is perhaps TRBD2 (5 bases). Germline loops: CDR1 SGHAT, CDR2 FQNNGV. The CDR3 totals 19 residues. CDR3: CASSLDFPPSPGSGDEQAF. The CDR3 DNA follows: TGTGCCAGCAGCTTAGATTTCCCCCCCTCTCCGGGAAGTGGGGATGAGCAGGCCTTC.

This clonotype came up a few times. V is TRBV4-3 and J is TRBJ2-7, with D unresolved. The germline V gene has CDR1 LGHNA and CDR2 YSLEER. Deletions cut 5 bases from V and 2 bases from J, with 13 bases between. CDR3 length: 14 amino acids. The CDR3 spells CASSVRAQAYEQYF. CDR3 DNA sequence: TGCGCCAGCAGCGTCCGGGCCCAGGCCTACGAGCAGTACTTC.

The chain couples TRBV5-1 to TRBJ2-5; the D gene could be TRBD1 or TRBD2 (5 bases each). Trimming removed 0 bases at V and 2 bases at J, with 11 bases between. The CDR3 runs 15 residues. Germline-derived CDR1 and CDR2 are SGHRS and YFSETQ. In nucleotides, the CDR3 is TGCGCCAGCAGCTTGGAGCGGACAAGTCAAGAGACCCAGTACTTC. This gives the protein CASSLERTSQETQYF.

The chain joins TRBV29-1 to TRBJ1-4; the match to TRBD1 covers 7 bases. Trimming cost V 8 bases and J 13 bases; bases outside gene matches: 16. Germline V CDR1 and CDR2: SQVTM, ANQGSEA. This CDR3 has 13 amino acids. The CDR3 reads CSIGGRQGGLLFF. The DNA of the CDR3 is TGCAGCATTGGGGGGCGGCAGGGGGGTCTACTGTTTTTT.

This clonotype was seen a handful of times. Since the CDR3 does not end with the conserved phenylalanine or tryptophan, this likely comes from a read error. This chain links TRBV7-9 with TRBJ1-1; no firm D call. V lost 5 bases and J lost 8, with 18 bases in between. This CDR3 has 14 residues. Germline CDR1 and CDR2: SEHNR and FQNEAQ (reference sequence). The CDR3 sequence is CASSIRREKSEAFL. The CDR3 bases are TGTGCCAGCAGCATACGGAGGGAAAAGTCCGAAGCTTTCTTG.

On this clonotype: One junction end does not reproduce the germline sequence, and a read error may be involved. The chain carries TRBV11-1 and TRBJ2-3; D perhaps matches TRBD2 (5 bases). The CDR3 covers 15 residues. In germline, CDR1 is SGHAT, CDR2 FQDESV (reference sequence). CDR3 protein: CASSLTSGPKDTQYF. CDR3 coding DNA: TGTGCCAGCAGCTTAACCAGCGGCCCCAAAGATACACAGTATTTT.

The genes are TRBV11-2 and TRBJ2-7; no clear D. The CDR3 runs 15 residues. Germline-derived CDR1 and CDR2 are SGHAT and FQNNGV. The V end lost 3 bases, the J end lost 6 bases, and 18 bases lay between the germline ends. CDR3 nucleotide sequence: TGTGCCAGCAGCTTCGATCCCGGTGGCGCGACCGAGCAGTACTTC. This translates into CASSFDPGGATEQYF. Using reference TRBV11-2 and TRBJ2-7 for the parts outside the CDR3, the full variable domain is EAGVAQSPRYKIIEKRQSVAFWCNPISGHATLYWYQQILGQGPKLLIQFQNNGVVDDSQLPKDRFSAERLKGVDSTLKIQPAKLEDSAVYLCASSFDPGGATEQYFGPGTRLTVT.

As regards this clonotype: Since no conserved phenylalanine or tryptophan closes the CDR3, a read error is the likely cause. The DNA is left out, because the CDR3 cannot be placed on it with certainty; the CDR3 is given as TCRdb lists it. The rearrangement links TRBV11-2 to TRBJ2-5. In germline, CDR1 is SGHAT, CDR2 FQNNGV. From its first to its last residue, the CDR3 has 16 amino acids. The chain's CDR3 is CASSLGTSAKQETQYV.

Concerning this clonotype itself: The CDR3 end shows no conserved phenylalanine or tryptophan, and so a read error is likely. The chain combines TRBV6-1 with TRBJ2-2; unclear D gene. The CDR3 runs to 15 residues. The V end was cut by 0 bases, the J end by 2 bases, with 7 bases between. The germline gives CDR1 MNHNS, CDR2 SASEGT. CDR3 sequence (DNA): TGTGCCAGCAGTGAAGCTCCAGATAACACCGGGGAGCTGTTTTCT. It encodes CASSEAPDNTGELFS.

CDR3 sequence reads: CAISGSTQGNTIYF. The CDR3 nucleotides read TGTGCCATCAGTGGGTCCACACAGGGAAACACCATATATTTT. The genes are TRBV10-3 and TRBJ1-3, with D hard to call. V shed 4 bases and J shed 4 bases, with 11 bases lying between them. This CDR3 contains 14 residues. CDR1 is ENHRY and CDR2 is SYGVKD in the germline V gene.

V gene TRBV12-3 or TRBV12-4 combines with J gene TRBJ2-3; D is undetermined. The length of the CDR3 is 18 residues. With 1 base removed from V and 1 base from J, the gap between germline ends came to 18 bases. The CDR3 DNA follows: TGTGCCAGCAGTTTAGATCCCCCCTCGGTTTCGCGCACAGATACGCAGTATTTT. Protein: CASSLDPPSVSRTDTQYF.

This clonotype was seen only once. Likely a read error: the CDR3 ends without its conserved phenylalanine or tryptophan. The DNA is omitted, as the CDR3 cannot be located on it reliably, and the CDR3 follows TCRdb's listing. V usage is TRBV20-1 and J usage is TRBJ1-6. From its first to its last residue, the CDR3 has 15 amino acids. Germline CDR1 DFQATT, CDR2 SNEGSKA (reference sequence). CDR3 sequence reads: CSARGRGSMNSPPHL.

As to this clonotype: This is likely a read error, given that the CDR3 carries no conserved phenylalanine or tryptophan at its end. The chain recombines TRBV29-1 with TRBJ1-2; D perhaps matches TRBD1 (6 bases). CDR3 length equals 11 residues. Germline CDR1 is SQVTM and CDR2 is ANQGSEA. The germline V and J ends were trimmed by 4 bases and 8 bases, with 11 bases remaining between them. The CDR3 nucleotides are TGCAGCGTTGTAAGGGGGGGGGGCTACACCCTC. It translates to CSVVRGGGYTL.

V is TRBV12-3 or TRBV12-4 and J is TRBJ1-1, with a weak D call TRBD1 (5 bases). V dropped 0 bases and J dropped 4 bases, with 18 bases sitting between them. The CDR3 spans 17 residues. Written as DNA, the CDR3 is TGTGCCAGCAGTTTAGCGCTGGGAGGGGCAGGCGGCACTGAAGCTTTCTTT. Translation: CASSLALGGAGGTEAFF.

The chain recombines TRBV6-2 or TRBV6-3 with TRBJ2-7, with unresolved D. There are 11 residues in the CDR3. The germline V and J ends were trimmed by 4 bases and 3 bases, with 4 bases remaining between them. CDR1 MNHEY and CDR2 SVGEGT come from the germline V gene. The CDR3 coding sequence is TGTGCCAGCAGTTCCCGCTACGAGCAGTACTTC. This sequence encodes CASSSRYEQYF.

CDR3 amino acids: CSADTGQADATNEKLFF. DNA of the CDR3: TGCAGTGCCGATACCGGACAGGCGGACGCAACTAATGAAAAACTGTTTTTT. The chain has TRBV20-1 and TRBJ1-4, with 7 bases fitting TRBD1. The CDR3 contains 17 residues. CDR1 and CDR2 (germline): DFQATT, SNEGSKA (reference sequence). Trimming cost V 6 bases and J 0 bases; bases outside gene matches: 13.

The CDR3 spells CASSLAGERSYEQYF. The CDR3 DNA follows: TGTGCCAGCAGTTTAGCGGGAGAAAGGTCCTACGAGCAGTACTTC. The genes are TRBV6-5 and TRBJ2-7; 9 nucleotides agree with TRBD2. The CDR3 has 15 residues. V was pared by 4 bases and J by 1 base, with 5 bases of the junction left unmatched. Germline CDR1 is MNHEY and CDR2 is SVGAGI.